The T cell receptor (beta chain) described here comes from a study of regulatory T cells. Whole-study findings and limits: Regulatory T cells showed the strongest V-J pair restriction and V/J gene skewing among patient repertoires.

Primers: 52 TRBV forward and 13 TRBJ reverse. The repertoire was sequenced with immunoSEQ multiplex PCR; TCRdb's copy has only in-frame clones and lacks some. In the table there are 20,000 to 25,000 clones, 93% of which are singletons. Patients, 2 to 39 years old, had expanded memory T-cell proportions. Worth noting for this clone: The antigen remains undetermined.

Material for sequencing was CD8+ T cells sorted from blood. This clonotype was sampled from a child aged 2 to 10 with CD3G deficiency.

The CDR3 DNA follows: TGCGCCAGCAGTGGCGGGGTGGGGCCGCAGTACTTC. This codes for CASSGGVGPQYF. The chain has TRBV10-1 and TRBJ2-7; TRBD2 might be the D (6 bases). V lost 4 bases and J lost 9, with 13 bases in between. The CDR3 is made up of 12 amino acids. Germline V gene data show CDR1 as WNHNN and CDR2 as SYGVQD (reference sequence).